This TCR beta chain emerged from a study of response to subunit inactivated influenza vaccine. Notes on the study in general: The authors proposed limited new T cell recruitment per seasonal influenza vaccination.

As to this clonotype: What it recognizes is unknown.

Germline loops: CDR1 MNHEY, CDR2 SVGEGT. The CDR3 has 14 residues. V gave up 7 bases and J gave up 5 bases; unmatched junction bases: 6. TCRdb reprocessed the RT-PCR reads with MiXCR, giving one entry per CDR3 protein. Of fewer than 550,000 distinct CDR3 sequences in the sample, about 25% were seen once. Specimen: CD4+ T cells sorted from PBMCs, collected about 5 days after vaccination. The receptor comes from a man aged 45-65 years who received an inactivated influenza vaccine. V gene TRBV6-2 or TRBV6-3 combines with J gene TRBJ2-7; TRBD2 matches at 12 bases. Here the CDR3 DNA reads TGTGCCAGCACCAGGACTAGCGGGGCCAACGAGCAGTACTTC. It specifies CASTRTSGANEQYF.